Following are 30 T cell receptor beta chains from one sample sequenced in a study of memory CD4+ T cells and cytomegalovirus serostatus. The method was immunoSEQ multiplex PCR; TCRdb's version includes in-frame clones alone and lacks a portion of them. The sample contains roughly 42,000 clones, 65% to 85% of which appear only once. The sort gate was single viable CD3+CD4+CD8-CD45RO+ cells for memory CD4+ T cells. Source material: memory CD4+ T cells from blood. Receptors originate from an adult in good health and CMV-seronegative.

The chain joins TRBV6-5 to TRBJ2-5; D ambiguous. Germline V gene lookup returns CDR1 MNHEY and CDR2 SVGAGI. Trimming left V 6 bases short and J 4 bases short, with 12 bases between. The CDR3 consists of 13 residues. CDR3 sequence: CASSEAQGETQYF. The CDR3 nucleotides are TGTGCCAGCAGCGAGGCCCAAGGAGAGACCCAGTACTTC.

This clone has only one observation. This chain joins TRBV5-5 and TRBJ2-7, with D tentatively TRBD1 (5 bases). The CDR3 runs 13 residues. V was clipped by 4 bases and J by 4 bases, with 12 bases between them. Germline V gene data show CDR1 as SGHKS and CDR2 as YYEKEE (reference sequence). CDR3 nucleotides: TGTGCCAGCAGCCTAGATCAGGGATACGAGCAGTACTTC. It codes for CASSLDQGYEQYF.

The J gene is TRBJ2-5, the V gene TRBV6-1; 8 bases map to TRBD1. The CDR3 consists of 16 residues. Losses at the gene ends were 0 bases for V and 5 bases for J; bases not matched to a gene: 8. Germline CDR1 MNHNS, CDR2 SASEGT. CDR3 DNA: TGTGCCAGCAGTGAAGCTTTACCAAACAGGGGGGAGACCCAGTACTTC. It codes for CASSEALPNRGETQYF.

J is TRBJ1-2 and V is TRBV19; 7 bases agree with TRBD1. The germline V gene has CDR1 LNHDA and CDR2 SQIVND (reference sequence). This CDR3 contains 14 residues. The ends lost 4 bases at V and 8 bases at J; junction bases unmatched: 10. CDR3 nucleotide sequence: TGTGCCAGTAGTACCCTTACAGGGGTGGGCGGCTACACCTTC. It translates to CASSTLTGVGGYTF.

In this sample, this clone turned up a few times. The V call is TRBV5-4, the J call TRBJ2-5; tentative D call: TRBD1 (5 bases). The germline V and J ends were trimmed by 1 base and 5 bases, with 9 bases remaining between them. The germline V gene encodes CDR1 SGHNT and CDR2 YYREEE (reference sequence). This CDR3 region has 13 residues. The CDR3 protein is CASSLLPGETQYF. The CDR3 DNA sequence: TGTGCCAGCAGCTTGCTTCCAGGGGAGACCCAGTACTTC.

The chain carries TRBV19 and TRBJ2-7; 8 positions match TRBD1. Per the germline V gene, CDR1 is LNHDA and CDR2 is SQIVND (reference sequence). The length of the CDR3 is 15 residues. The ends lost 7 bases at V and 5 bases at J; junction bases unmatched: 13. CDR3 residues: CASNPDRARPHEQYF. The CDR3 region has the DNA TGTGCCAGTAACCCGGACAGGGCAAGACCCCACGAGCAGTACTTC.

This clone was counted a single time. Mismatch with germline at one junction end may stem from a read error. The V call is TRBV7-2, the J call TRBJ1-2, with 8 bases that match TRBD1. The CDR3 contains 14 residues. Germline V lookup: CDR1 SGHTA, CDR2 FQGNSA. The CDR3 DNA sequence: TGTGCCAACAGCCCCCCGGACAGGGCCGGTGGCTACACCTTC. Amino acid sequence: CANSPPDRAGGYTF.

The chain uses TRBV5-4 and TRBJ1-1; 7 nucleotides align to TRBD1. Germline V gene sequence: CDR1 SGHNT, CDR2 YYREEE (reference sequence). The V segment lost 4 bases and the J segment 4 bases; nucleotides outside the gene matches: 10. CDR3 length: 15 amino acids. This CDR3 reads CASSPERGRGTEAFF. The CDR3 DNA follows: TGTGCCAGCAGCCCGGAGAGGGGGCGGGGCACTGAAGCTTTCTTT.

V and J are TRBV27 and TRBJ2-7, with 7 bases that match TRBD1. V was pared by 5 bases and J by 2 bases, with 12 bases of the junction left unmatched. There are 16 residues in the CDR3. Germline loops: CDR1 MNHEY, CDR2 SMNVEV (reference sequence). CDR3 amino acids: CASSPIWRTGTYEQYF. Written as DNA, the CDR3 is TGTGCCAGCAGTCCTATCTGGCGGACAGGTACCTACGAGCAGTACTTC.

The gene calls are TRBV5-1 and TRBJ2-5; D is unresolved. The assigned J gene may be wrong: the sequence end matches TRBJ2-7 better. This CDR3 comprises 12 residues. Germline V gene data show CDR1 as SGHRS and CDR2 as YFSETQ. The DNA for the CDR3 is TGCGCCAGCAGCACAGCAAACTACGAGCAGTACTTC. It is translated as CASSTANYEQYF.

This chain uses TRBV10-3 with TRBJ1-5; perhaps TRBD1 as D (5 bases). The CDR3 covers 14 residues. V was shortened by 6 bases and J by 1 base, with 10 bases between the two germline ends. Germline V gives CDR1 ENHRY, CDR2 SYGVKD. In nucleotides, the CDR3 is TGTGCCATCAGATCAGGGCAAAGCAATCAGCCCCAGCATTTT. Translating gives CAIRSGQSNQPQHF.

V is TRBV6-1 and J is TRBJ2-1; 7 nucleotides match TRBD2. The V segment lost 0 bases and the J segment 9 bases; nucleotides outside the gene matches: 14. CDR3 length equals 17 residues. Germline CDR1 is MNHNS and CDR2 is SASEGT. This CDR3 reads CASSEAAPGLSNGEQFF. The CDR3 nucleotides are TGTGCCAGCAGTGAAGCCGCACCGGGACTATCTAATGGTGAGCAGTTCTTC.

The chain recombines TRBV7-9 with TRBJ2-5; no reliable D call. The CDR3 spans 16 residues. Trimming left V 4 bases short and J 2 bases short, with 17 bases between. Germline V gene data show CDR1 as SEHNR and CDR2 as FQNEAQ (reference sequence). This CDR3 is CASSSEAGRKQETQYF. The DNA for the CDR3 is TGTGCCAGCAGCTCCGAGGCAGGACGGAAGCAAGAGACCCAGTACTTC. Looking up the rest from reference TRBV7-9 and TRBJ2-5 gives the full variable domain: DTGVSQNPRHKITKRGQNVTFRCDPISEHNRLYWYRQTLGQGPEFLTYFQNEAQLEKSRLLSDRFSAERPKGSFSTLEIQRTEQGDSAMYLCASSSEAGRKQETQYFGPGTRLLVL.

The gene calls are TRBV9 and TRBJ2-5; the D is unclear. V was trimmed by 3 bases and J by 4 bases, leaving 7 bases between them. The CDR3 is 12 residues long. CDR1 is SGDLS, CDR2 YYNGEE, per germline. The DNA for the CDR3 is TGTGCCAGCAGCGCCGTTGGAGAGACCCAGTACTTC. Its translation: CASSAVGETQYF. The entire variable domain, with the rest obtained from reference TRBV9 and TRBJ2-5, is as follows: DSGVTQTPKHLITATGQRVTLRCSPRSGDLSVYWYQQSLDQGLQFLIQYYNGEERAKGNILERFSAQQFPDLHSELNLSSLELGDSALYFCASSAVGETQYFGPGTRLLVL.

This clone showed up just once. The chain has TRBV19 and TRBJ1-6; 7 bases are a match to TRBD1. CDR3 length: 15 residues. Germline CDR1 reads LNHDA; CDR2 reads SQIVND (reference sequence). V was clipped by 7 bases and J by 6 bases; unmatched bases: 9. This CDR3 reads CASTPWRGPNSPLHF. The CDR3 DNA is TGTGCCAGTACCCCATGGAGGGGGCCTAATTCACCCCTCCACTTT. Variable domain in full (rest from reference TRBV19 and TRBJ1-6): DGGITQSPKYLFRKEGQNVTLSCEQNLNHDAMYWYRQDPGQGLRLIYYSQIVNDFQKGDIAEGYSVSREKKESFPLTVTSAQKNPTAFYLCASTPWRGPNSPLHFGNGTRLTVT.

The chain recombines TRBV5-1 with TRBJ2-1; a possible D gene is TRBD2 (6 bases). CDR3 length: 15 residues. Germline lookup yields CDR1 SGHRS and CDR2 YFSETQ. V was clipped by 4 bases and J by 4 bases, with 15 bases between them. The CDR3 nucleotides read TGCGCCAGCAGCCCCACTAGCCCGCATTACAATGAGCAGTTCTTC. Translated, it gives CASSPTSPHYNEQFF. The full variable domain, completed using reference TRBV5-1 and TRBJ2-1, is KAGVTQTPRYLIKTRGQQVTLSCSPISGHRSVSWYQQTPGQGLQFLFEYFSETQRNKGNFPGRFSGRQFSNSRSEMNVSTLELGDSALYLCASSPTSPHYNEQFFGPGTRLTVL.

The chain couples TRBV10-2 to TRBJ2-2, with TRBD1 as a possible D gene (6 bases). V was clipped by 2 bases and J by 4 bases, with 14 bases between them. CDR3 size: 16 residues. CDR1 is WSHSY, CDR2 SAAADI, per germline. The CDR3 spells CASSERTATSTGELFF. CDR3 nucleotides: TGCGCCAGCAGTGAGAGGACAGCCACCAGCACCGGGGAGCTGTTTTTT.

CDR3: CASSQPSLAGPRRGEQYF. CDR3 coding DNA: TGCGCCAGCAGCCAACCTTCGCTAGCGGGGCCTCGCCGAGGCGAGCAGTACTTC. The J gene is TRBJ2-7, the V gene TRBV4-1, with TRBD2 identical over 9 bases. CDR3 length: 18 residues. The germline CDR1 and CDR2 sequences are MGHRA and YSYEKL. The V segment lost 2 bases and the J segment 6 bases; nucleotides outside the gene matches: 17.

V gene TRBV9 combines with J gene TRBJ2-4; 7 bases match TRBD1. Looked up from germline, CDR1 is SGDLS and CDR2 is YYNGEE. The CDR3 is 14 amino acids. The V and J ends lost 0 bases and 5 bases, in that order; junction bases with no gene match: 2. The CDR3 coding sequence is TGTGCCAGCAGCGTAGGACAGGGCCAAAACATTCAGTACTTC. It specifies CASSVGQGQNIQYF.

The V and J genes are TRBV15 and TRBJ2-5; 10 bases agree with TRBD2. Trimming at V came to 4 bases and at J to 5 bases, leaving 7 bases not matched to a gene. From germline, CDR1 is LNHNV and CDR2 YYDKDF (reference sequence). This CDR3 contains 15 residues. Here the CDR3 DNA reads TGTGCCACCAGCAACCAGCGGGGGGGATGGGAGACCCAGTACTTC. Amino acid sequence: CATSNQRGGWETQYF.

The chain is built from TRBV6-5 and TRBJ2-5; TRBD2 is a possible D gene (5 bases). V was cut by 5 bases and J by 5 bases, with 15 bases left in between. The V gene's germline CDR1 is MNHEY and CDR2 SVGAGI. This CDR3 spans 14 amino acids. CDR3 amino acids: CASSPRGREETQYF. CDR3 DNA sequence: TGTGCCAGCAGTCCCCGTGGTAGGGAGGAGACCCAGTACTTC.

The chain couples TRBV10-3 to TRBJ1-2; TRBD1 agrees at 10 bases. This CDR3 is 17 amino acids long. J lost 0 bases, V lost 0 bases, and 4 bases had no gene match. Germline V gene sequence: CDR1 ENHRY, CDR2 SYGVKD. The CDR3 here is CAISESGDRGANYGYTF. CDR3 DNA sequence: TGTGCCATCAGTGAGTCGGGGGACAGGGGCGCTAACTATGGCTACACCTTC.

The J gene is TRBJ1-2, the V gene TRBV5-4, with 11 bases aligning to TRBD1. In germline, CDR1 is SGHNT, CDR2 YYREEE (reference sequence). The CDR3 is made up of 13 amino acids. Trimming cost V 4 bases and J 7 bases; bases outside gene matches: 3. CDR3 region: CASSLGQGAGYTF. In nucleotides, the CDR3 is TGTGCCAGCAGCCTAGGACAGGGGGCTGGCTACACCTTC.

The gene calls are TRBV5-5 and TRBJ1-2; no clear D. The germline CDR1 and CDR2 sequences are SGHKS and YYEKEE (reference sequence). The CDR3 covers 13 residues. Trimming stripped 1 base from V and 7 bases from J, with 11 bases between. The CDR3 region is CASSLSRPVGYTF. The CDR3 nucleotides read TGTGCCAGCAGCTTGTCACGCCCCGTTGGCTACACCTTC.

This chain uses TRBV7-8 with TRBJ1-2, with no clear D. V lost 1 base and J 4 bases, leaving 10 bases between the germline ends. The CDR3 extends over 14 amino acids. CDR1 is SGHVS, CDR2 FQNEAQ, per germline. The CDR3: CASSLDESGYGYTF. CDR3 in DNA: TGTGCCAGCAGCTTAGACGAAAGCGGCTATGGCTACACCTTC.

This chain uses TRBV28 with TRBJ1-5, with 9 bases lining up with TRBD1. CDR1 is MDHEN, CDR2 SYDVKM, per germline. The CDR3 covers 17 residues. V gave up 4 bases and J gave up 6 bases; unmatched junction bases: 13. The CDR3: CASSSGTGKGVSQPQHF. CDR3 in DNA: TGTGCCAGCAGTTCGGGGACAGGGAAAGGAGTCAGTCAGCCCCAGCATTTT.

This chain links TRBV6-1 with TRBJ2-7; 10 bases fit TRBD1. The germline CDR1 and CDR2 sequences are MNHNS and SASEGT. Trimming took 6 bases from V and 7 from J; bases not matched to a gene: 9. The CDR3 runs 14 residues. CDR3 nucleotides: TGTGCCAGCAGGAAGGAGGACAGGGGGTATGAGCAGTACTTC. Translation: CASRKEDRGYEQYF.

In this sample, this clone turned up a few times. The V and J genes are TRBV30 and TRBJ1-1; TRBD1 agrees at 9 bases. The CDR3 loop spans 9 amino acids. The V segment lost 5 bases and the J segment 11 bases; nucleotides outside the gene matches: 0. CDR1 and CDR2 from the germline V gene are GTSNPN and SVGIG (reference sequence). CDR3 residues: CAWGTGAFF. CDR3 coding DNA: TGTGCCTGGGGGACAGGGGCTTTCTTT.

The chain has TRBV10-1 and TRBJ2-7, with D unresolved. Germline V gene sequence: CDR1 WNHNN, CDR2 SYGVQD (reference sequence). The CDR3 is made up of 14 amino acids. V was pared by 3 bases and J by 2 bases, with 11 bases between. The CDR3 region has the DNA TGCGCCAGCAGTGAAGACTTACCCCCCTACGAGCAGTACTTC. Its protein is CASSEDLPPYEQYF.

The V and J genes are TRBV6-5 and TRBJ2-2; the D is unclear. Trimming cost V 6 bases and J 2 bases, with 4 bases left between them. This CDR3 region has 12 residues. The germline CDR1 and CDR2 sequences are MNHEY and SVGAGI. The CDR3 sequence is CASRQNTGELFF. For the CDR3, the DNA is TGTGCCAGCAGACAAAACACCGGGGAGCTGTTTTTT.